The T cell receptor (beta chain) described here comes from a study of cytomegalovirus exposure and HLA in healthy donors. The PCR ran on 60 Vbeta and 13 Jbeta primers. Method: immunoSEQ multiplex PCR; TCRdb's copy keeps in-frame clones and lacks some. The repertoire consists of over 95,000 clones, with 75% to 80% occurring once and the leading ten covering roughly an eighth. On this clone itself: Its antigen remains unknown.

The germline V gene has CDR1 MGHDK and CDR2 SYGVNS. Trimming shortened V by 4 bases and J by 14 bases, and 8 bases separated the two germline ends. The CDR3 covers 10 residues. Notes on the study in general: The records held CMV serostatus as the only immune exposure information. In presence/absence analyses, roughly uniform sequencing depth across donors was assumed.

The V call is TRBV25-1, the J call TRBJ1-4; no reliable D call. Sequencing used PBMCs. The clonotype was recovered from a woman in her forties in good health and CMV-seropositive. CDR3 bases: TGTGCCAGCAGTGGTCAGAGGCTGTTTTTT. Encoded protein: CASSGQRLFF.